The clone carrying this T cell receptor beta chain has only a few counts. Its antigen is not known. The CDR3 loop spans 14 amino acids. Germline-derived CDR1 and CDR2 are KGHSH and LQKENI. V lost 5 bases, J lost 4 bases, and 8 bases stayed unmatched. UMIs and a universal primer site were added when TCR cDNA was made by 5'RACE template switching. TCRdb re-called the 5' RACE reads through MiXCR, storing one row per CDR3 protein. The sample has 500,000 to 650,000 distinct CDR3 sequences, 9% to 15% seen once. This record belongs to a study of T cells after yellow fever vaccination. Study observations and caveats: Relatively few clonotypes were ones that appeared in both CD4 and CD8 compartments.

The clonotype originates from a man aged 30 to 39 who received the YFV17D yellow fever vaccine. Material: PBMCs, obtained on the day of the yellow fever booster vaccination. The chain has TRBV18 and TRBJ2-7, with 7 bases identical to TRBD2. As DNA, the CDR3 is TGTGCCAGCTCAGGCCCTGGGAGGGGTTACGAGCAGTACTTC. Its protein is CASSGPGRGYEQYF.